This TCR beta chain is drawn from a study of T cell responses to AZD1222 COVID-19 vaccine. General study findings and limits: A mostly white British donor set with more females was recruited, and clonal diversity was possibly underestimated. At baseline, just a handful of AZD1222 recipients tested seropositive.

About this clone itself: The target antigen is unknown.

Looked up from germline, CDR1 is LGHNT and CDR2 is FRNRAP. V was pared by 5 bases and J by 2 bases, with 8 bases of the junction left unmatched. The CDR3 extends over 15 amino acids. Clones were sequenced by immunoSEQ multiplex PCR, and TCRdb holds only the in-frame ones, with some missing. The sample shows roughly 190,000 clones, approximately 92% of them seen only once. Here the sequenced sample was peripheral blood, taken 28 days after the second dose of the MenACWY control vaccine. The chain combines TRBV12-5 with TRBJ2-5; the match to TRBD2 covers 7 bases. This clonotype originated in an adult who received the MenACWY meningococcal vaccine as a control. In DNA, the CDR3 is TGTGCTAGTGGTCCTCTGGGGGGGTTACAAGAGACCCAGTACTTC. Its protein product is CASGPLGGLQETQYF.